These T cell receptor beta chains were read from a single sample in a study of CD8+ T cells in alopecia areata. Measured with immunoSEQ multiplex PCR; TCRdb has only the in-frame clones, and not every one. This sample yields 210,000 or so clones, of which roughly three fifths are seen a single time; more than 0.95% belongs to the top ten. Sequencing used CD4+ T cells sorted from blood, obtained around week 46, from a patient treated with tofacitinib. The receptor set was obtained from a human donor with alopecia areata. Each CDR3 is given with its conserved first and last residue. A D gene is named only where the DNA matches it firmly. Some rows have no size entry. The others give once, few or many, or a class for an expanded clone.

D: NA; size: NA; V: TRBV29-1; J: TRBJ2-5; DNA: TGCAGCGCCAAACCTACCCAAGAGACCCAGTACTTC; CDR3: CSAKPTQETQYF
D: TRBD2; size: few; V: TRBV4-1; J: TRBJ2-7; DNA: TGCGCCAGCAGCCAAGGGCGGGGGGGCCAATACGAGCAGTACTTC; CDR3: CASSQGRGGQYEQYF
D: NA; size: NA; V: TRBV7-6; J: TRBJ1-1; DNA: TGTGCCAGCAGCTTAGTTCGGGGAGGAGGTGGTGAAGCTTTCTTT; CDR3: CASSLVRGGGGEAFF
D: TRBD1; size: NA; V: TRBV29-1; J: TRBJ1-5; DNA: TGCAGCGTTGGGACAGGGACTGGCAATCAGCCCCAGCATTTT; CDR3: CSVGTGTGNQPQHF
D: TRBD1; size: NA; V: TRBV30; J: TRBJ2-7; DNA: TGTGCCTGGGGACAGGACTCCTACGAGCAGTACTTC; CDR3: CAWGQDSYEQYF
D: TRBD1; size: NA; V: TRBV15; J: TRBJ2-7; DNA: TGTGCCACCAGCAGAGCGGGACAGGGGTCCGAGCAGTACTTC; CDR3: CATSRAGQGSEQYF
D: NA; size: NA; V: TRBV29-1; J: TRBJ1-2; DNA: TGCAGCGCCCGAGCAGGGGACGGAGAAGGCTACACCTTC; CDR3: CSARAGDGEGYTF
D: NA; size: NA; V: TRBV9; J: TRBJ2-1; DNA: TGTGCCAGCAGCTTCGAAGGGGGGAACCAGGTCGATGAGCAGTTCTTC; CDR3: CASSFEGGNQVDEQFF
D: NA; size: few; V: TRBV14; J: TRBJ2-2; DNA: TGTGCCAGCAGCCTTAGGAGGGGTTCGGCCGGGGAGCTGTTTTTT; CDR3: CASSLRRGSAGELFF
D: NA; size: NA; V: TRBV15; J: TRBJ2-1; DNA: TGTGCCACCAGCAGGTCTCGCTCCTATCAGGAGCAGTTCTTC; CDR3: CATSRSRSYQEQFF
D: NA; size: once; V: TRBV5-1; J: TRBJ1-2; DNA: TGCGCCAGCAGCTGGACAGAACGAACAGAGGGCTACACCTTC; CDR3: CASSWTERTEGYTF
D: TRBD1; size: NA; V: TRBV7-9; J: TRBJ1-6; DNA: TGTGCCAGCAGCAGGGGACAGACCAATTCACCCCTCCACTTT; CDR3: CASSRGQTNSPLHF
D: TRBD1; size: few; V: TRBV7-2; J: TRBJ2-7; DNA: TGTGCCATTTCAACAGGGGGTTTCGAGCAGTACTTC; CDR3: CAISTGGFEQYF
D: TRBD1; size: NA; V: TRBV30; J: TRBJ2-6; DNA: TGTGCCTCCCAACACCACAGGGGCGGCTCTGGGGCCAACGTCCTGACTTTC; CDR3: CASQHHRGGSGANVLTF
D: NA; size: NA; V: TRBV27; J: TRBJ2-1; DNA: TGTGCCAGCACCAACAGGGCTTCTGATGAGCAGTTCTTC; CDR3: CASTNRASDEQFF
D: TRBD1; size: NA; V: TRBV29-1; J: TRBJ1-1; DNA: TGCAGCGTTGGGGCTACCTACAGGGGGAACACTGAAGCTTTCTTT; CDR3: CSVGATYRGNTEAFF
D: NA; size: NA; V: TRBV7-2; J: TRBJ2-6; DNA: TGTGCCAGCAGCCCCCGGGGCCCTGGGGCCAACGTCCTGACTTTC; CDR3: CASSPRGPGANVLTF
D: TRBD1; size: few; V: TRBV10-3; J: TRBJ2-3; DNA: TGTGCCATCAGTGACCGGGACAGGGATGATACGCAGTATTTT; CDR3: CAISDRDRDDTQYF
D: TRBD1; size: NA; V: TRBV4-2; J: TRBJ2-2; DNA: TGTGCCAGCAGCCAGGCCGGGACAGCGAACGGGGAGCTGTTTTTT; CDR3: CASSQAGTANGELFF
D: NA; size: NA; V: TRBV7-2; J: TRBJ2-1; DNA: TGTGCCAGCAGCTTAGCGCAGGGGCCCGGCTCCTACAATGAGCAGTTCTTC; CDR3: CASSLAQGPGSYNEQFF
D: TRBD2; size: NA; V: TRBV7-6; J: TRBJ2-5; DNA: TGTGCCAGCAGTCCGCTAGCGGCGGGAGAGACCCAGTACTTC; CDR3: CASSPLAAGETQYF
D: TRBD1; size: NA; V: TRBV30; J: TRBJ1-1; DNA: TGTGCCTGGGGGACAGGGTCGGGCACTGAAGCTTTCTTT; CDR3: CAWGTGSGTEAFF
D: NA; size: NA; V: TRBV6-5; J: TRBJ2-3; DNA: TGTGCCAGCAGCAACCGGGACGGACCAGATACGCAGTATTTT; CDR3: CASSNRDGPDTQYF
D: NA; size: few; V: TRBV30; J: TRBJ1-2; DNA: TGTGCCTGGAGACGAGGGGGTTATGGCTACACCTTC; CDR3: CAWRRGGYGYTF
D: TRBD2; size: NA; V: TRBV27; J: TRBJ2-4; DNA: TGTGCCAGCAGTCCAACTAGCGGCAAAAACATTCAGTACTTC; CDR3: CASSPTSGKNIQYF
D: NA; size: NA; V: TRBV30; J: TRBJ1-1; DNA: TGTGCCTGGAGTCCACTGGGCACCCTCGTAGGTTTCTTT; CDR3: CAWSPLGTLVGFF
D: NA; size: NA; V: TRBV10-2; J: TRBJ2-3; DNA: TGCGCCAGCAGAGCAACTACCCCGCGAGATACGCAGTATTTT; CDR3: CASRATTPRDTQYF
D: TRBD1; size: NA; V: TRBV25-1; J: TRBJ1-2; DNA: TGTGCCAGCAGAGAGACAGGGTGGGACTATGGCTACACCTTC; CDR3: CASRETGWDYGYTF
D: NA; size: NA; V: TRBV4-1; J: TRBJ2-1; DNA: TGCGCCAGCAGCCAACCACTAGAGGAGCAGTTCTTC; CDR3: CASSQPLEEQFF
D: TRBD1; size: NA; V: TRBV10-1; J: TRBJ2-7; DNA: TGCGCCAGCTCCAGGGACAGGGGCTACGAGCAGTACTTC; CDR3: CASSRDRGYEQYF
D: NA; size: NA; V: TRBV5-1; J: TRBJ1-1; DNA: TGCGCCAGCAGCCCGATCAGGGATGGGGTGAAAGCTTTCTTT; CDR3: CASSPIRDGVKAFF
D: TRBD1; size: NA; V: TRBV7-2; J: TRBJ1-5; DNA: TGTGCCAGCAGCCTAAAAGCAGGGGGTCTCAATCAGCCCCAGCATTTT; CDR3: CASSLKAGGLNQPQHF
D: NA; size: few; V: TRBV5-1; J: TRBJ2-7; DNA: TGCGCCAGCAGCTTGCGTCTATCCTACGAGCAGTACTTC; CDR3: CASSLRLSYEQYF
D: NA; size: NA; V: TRBV10-3; J: TRBJ2-7; DNA: TGTGCCATCAAGGACACTTCCTACGAGCAGTACTTC; CDR3: CAIKDTSYEQYF
D: NA; size: NA; V: TRBV7-2; J: TRBJ2-7; DNA: TGTGCCAGCACCCGGACAGTAAGCAGCGAGCAGTACTTC; CDR3: CASTRTVSSEQYF
D: TRBD2; size: few; V: TRBV11-1; J: TRBJ2-1; DNA: TGTGCCAGCACTCAACTCGGACTAGCGGAAGCCCAGCAGTTCTTC; CDR3: CASTQLGLAEAQQFF
D: NA; size: NA; V: TRBV11-3; J: TRBJ2-5; DNA: TGTGCCAGCAGCCGCCTCGGTGGGGGTGGTGAGACCCAGTACTTC; CDR3: CASSRLGGGGETQYF
D: TRBD1; size: NA; V: TRBV7-2; J: TRBJ1-2; DNA: TGTGCCAGCAGCTTATGGCAGGGGGCTAACTATGGCTACACCTTC; CDR3: CASSLWQGANYGYTF
D: TRBD1; size: few; V: TRBV5-1; J: TRBJ1-1; DNA: TGCGCCAGCAGCATATACCCGACAGACAGGGTTGTGAACACTGAAGCTTTCTTT; CDR3: CASSIYPTDRVVNTEAFF
D: TRBD1; size: NA; V: TRBV29-1; J: TRBJ2-1; DNA: TGCAGCGTTGTTGGGACAGGAGACGGAAATCAGCTCTTC; CDR3: CSVVGTGDGNQLF
D: TRBD2; size: NA; V: TRBV7-2; J: TRBJ2-1; DNA: TGTGCCAGCGGCAGGCGGGGGGACGCGTACAATGAGCAGTTCTTC; CDR3: CASGRRGDAYNEQFF
D: NA; size: NA; V: TRBV7-4; J: TRBJ2-7; DNA: TGTGCCAGCACCCGTCGGCCGGGGTTAGTGAATTTGTCCTACGAGCAGTACTTC; CDR3: CASTRRPGLVNLSYEQYF
D: TRBD1; size: NA; V: TRBV27; J: TRBJ2-7; DNA: TGTGCCAGCAGTTCGCGGGCAGGGGGCTTGTACGAGCAGTACTTC; CDR3: CASSSRAGGLYEQYF
D: NA; size: NA; V: TRBV5-5; J: TRBJ1-2; DNA: TGTGCCAGCAGCCCCGTGGAGGCGAGGAGCTACACCTTC; CDR3: CASSPVEARSYTF
D: NA; size: NA; V: TRBV2; J: TRBJ1-5; DNA: TGTGCCAGCAGTGAAGTTGAGGAGAACCAGCCCCAGCATTTT; CDR3: CASSEVEENQPQHF